The clone carrying this T cell receptor (beta chain) showed up many times. Its antigen is currently unknown. The TCR beta CDR3 regions underwent amplification from RNA transcripts. Following a first-round RT-PCR that used HTBI primers, a second-round multiplex PCR was carried out. TCRdb re-derived calls from the multiplex PCR reads in MiXCR, one entry per CDR3 protein. This table holds 1 million to 1.3 million distinct CDR3 sequences, 35% to 45% found once. There are 17 residues in the CDR3. Germline V lookup: CDR1 KGHDR, CDR2 SFDVKD. With V trimmed by 4 bases and J by 5 bases, 13 bases remained unmatched. The data were taken from a study of Graves' ophthalmopathy and Graves' hyperthyroidism. Broader study findings: Most expanded clonotypes from thyroid (those above 0.001 frequency) were also found in blood.

Sequencing was performed on peripheral blood or thyroid tissue (not recorded which). The sequence derives from an adult man with Graves' hyperthyroidism. This chain connects TRBV24-1 to TRBJ2-7; 10 bases map to TRBD1. CDR3 nucleotides: TGTGCCACCAGTGACCCCGCGACGGGACAGGGGAGGAACGAGCAGTACTTC. It yields the protein CATSDPATGQGRNEQYF.